The text below deals with one T cell receptor beta chain. TCRdb called the RT-PCR reads again in MiXCR, with one record for every CDR3 protein. This table holds hundreds of thousands of distinct CDR3 sequences, approximately 15% found once. V was clipped by 5 bases and J by 4 bases; unmatched bases: 10. CDR1 and CDR2 from the germline V gene are DFQATT and SNEGSKA (reference sequence). This CDR3 has 15 amino acids. Sequencing used memory CD4+ T cells from blood. The clonotype was recovered from a female donor in good health, serving as a healthy control. This sequence joins TRBV20-1 and TRBJ2-3; 9 bases map to TRBD2. The CDR3 region is CSALSVAGVADTQYF. DNA of the CDR3: TGCAGTGCTCTATCAGTAGCGGGAGTGGCAGATACGCAGTATTTT.